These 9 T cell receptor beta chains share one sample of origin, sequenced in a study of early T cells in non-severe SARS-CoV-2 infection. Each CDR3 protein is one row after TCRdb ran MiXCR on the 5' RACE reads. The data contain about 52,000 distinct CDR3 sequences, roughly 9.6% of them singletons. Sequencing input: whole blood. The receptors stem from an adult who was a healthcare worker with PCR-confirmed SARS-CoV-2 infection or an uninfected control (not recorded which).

CDR3: CASSSLGAGTNEQFF. Written as DNA, the CDR3 is TGTGCCAGCAGCTCGTTGGGGGCCGGGACGAATGAGCAGTTCTTC. The chain uses TRBV28 and TRBJ2-1, with a possible D match to TRBD1 (6 bases). The CDR3 sequence is 15 residues long. The V end lost 6 bases, the J end lost 7 bases, and 19 bases lay between the germline ends. The germline V gene encodes CDR1 MDHEN and CDR2 SYDVKM.

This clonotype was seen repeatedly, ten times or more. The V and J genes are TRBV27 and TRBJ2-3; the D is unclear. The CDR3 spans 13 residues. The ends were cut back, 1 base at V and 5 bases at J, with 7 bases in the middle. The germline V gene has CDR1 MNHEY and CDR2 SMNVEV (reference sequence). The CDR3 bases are TGTGCCAGCAGTTTATTAGAGCAAGATACGCAGTATTTT. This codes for CASSLLEQDTQYF.

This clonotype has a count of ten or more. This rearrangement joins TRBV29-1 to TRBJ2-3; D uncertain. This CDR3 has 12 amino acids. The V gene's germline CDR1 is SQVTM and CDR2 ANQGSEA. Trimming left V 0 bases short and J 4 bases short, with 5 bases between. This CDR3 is CSVEEIADTQYF. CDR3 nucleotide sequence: TGCAGCGTTGAAGAGATAGCAGATACGCAGTATTTT.

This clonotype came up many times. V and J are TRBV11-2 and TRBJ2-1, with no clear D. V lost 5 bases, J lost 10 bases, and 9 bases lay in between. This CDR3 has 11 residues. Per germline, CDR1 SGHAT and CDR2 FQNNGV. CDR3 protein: CASSQGAEQFF. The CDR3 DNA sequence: TGTGCCAGCAGCCAAGGCGCGGAGCAGTTCTTC.

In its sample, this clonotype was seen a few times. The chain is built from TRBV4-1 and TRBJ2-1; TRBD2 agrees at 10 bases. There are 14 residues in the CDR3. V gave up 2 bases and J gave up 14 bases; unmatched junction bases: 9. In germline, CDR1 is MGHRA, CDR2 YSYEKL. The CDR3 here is CASSQSPAGGQEFF. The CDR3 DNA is TGCGCCAGCAGCCAATCCCCAGCGGGGGGGCAGGAGTTCTTC.

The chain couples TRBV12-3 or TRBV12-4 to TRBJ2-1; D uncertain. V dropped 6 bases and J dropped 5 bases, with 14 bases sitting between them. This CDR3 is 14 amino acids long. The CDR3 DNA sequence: TGTGCCAGCAGATCCTTGGCGGTCGACAATGAGCAGTTCTTC. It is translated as CASRSLAVDNEQFF.

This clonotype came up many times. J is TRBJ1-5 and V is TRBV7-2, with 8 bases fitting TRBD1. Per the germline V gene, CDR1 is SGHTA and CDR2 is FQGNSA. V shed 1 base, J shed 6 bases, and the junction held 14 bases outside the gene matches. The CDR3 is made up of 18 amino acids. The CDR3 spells CASSLEAGGAGNSQPQHF. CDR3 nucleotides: TGTGCCAGCAGCTTAGAAGCAGGGGGCGCAGGTAACTCTCAGCCCCAGCATTTT.

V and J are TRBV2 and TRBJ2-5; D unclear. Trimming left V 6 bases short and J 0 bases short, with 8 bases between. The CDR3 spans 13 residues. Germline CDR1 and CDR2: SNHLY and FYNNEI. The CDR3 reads CASSLMNQETQYF. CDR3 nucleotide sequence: TGTGCCAGCAGCCTTATGAACCAAGAGACCCAGTACTTC. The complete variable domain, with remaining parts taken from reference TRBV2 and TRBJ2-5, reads EPEVTQTPSHQVTQMGQEVILRCVPISNHLYFYWYRQILGQKVEFLVSFYNNEISEKSEIFDDQFSVERPDGSNFTLKIRSTKLEDSAMYFCASSLMNQETQYFGPGTRLLVL.

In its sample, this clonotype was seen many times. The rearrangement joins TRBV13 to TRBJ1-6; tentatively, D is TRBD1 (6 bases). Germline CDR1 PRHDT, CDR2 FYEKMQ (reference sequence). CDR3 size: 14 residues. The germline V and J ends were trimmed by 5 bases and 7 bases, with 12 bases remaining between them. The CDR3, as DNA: TGTGCCAGCAGCCCCCCAGGGGTGAATTCACCCCTCCACTTT. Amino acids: CASSPPGVNSPLHF.